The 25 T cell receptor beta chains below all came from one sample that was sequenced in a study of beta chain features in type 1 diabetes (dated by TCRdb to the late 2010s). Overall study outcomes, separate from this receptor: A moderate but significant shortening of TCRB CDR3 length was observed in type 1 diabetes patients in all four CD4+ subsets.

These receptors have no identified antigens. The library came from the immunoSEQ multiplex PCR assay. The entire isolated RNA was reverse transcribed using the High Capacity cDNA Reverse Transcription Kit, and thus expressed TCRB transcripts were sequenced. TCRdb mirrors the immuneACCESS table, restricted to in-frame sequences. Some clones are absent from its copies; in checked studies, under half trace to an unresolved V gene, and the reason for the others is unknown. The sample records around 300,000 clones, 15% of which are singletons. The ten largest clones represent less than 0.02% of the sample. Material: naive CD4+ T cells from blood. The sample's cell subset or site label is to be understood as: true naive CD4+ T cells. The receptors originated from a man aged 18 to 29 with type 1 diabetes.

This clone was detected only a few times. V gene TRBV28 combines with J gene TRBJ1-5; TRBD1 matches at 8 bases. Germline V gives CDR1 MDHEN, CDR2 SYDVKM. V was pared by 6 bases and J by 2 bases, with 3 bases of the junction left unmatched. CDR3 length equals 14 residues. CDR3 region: CASSYRGGNQPQHF. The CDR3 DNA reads TGTGCCAGCAGCTACAGGGGGGGCAATCAGCCCCAGCATTTT.

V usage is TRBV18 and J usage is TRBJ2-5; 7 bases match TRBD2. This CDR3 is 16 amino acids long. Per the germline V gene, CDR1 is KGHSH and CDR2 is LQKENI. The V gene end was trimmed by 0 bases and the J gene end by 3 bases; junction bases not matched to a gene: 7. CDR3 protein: CASSPPSSGEKETQYF. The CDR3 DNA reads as TGTGCCAGCTCACCACCTTCTAGCGGAGAGAAAGAGACCCAGTACTTC.

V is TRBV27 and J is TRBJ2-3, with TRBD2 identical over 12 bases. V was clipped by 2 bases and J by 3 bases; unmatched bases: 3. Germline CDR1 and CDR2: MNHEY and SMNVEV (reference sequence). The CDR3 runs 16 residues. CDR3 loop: CASSLLAGGHTDTQYF. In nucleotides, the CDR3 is TGTGCCAGCAGTTTACTAGCGGGAGGGCATACAGATACGCAGTATTTT.

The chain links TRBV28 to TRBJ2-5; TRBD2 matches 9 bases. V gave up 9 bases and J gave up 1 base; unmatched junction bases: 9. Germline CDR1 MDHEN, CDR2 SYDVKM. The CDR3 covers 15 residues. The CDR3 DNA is TGTGCCAGTTCACCCTTGACTAGCGGCCAAGAGACCCAGTACTTC. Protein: CASSPLTSGQETQYF.

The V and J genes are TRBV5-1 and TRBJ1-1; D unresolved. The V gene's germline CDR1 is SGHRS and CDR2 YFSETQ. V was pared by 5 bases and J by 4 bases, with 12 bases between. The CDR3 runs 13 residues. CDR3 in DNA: TGCGCCAGCAGTCGAGGCGGAAGCACTGAAGCTTTCTTT. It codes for CASSRGGSTEAFF.

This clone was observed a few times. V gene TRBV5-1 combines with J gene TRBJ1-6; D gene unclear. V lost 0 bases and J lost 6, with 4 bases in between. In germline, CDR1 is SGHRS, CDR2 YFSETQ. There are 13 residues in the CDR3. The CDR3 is CASSLVRNSPLHF. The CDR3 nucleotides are TGCGCCAGCAGCTTGGTTCGTAATTCACCCCTCCACTTT.

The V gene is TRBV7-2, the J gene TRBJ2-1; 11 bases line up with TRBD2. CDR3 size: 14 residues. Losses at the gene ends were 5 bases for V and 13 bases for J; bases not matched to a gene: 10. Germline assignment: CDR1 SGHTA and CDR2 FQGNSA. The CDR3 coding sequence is TGTGCCAGCAGCCAGGGGCTCCTAGCGGGGGGCCAGTTCTTC. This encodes CASSQGLLAGGQFF.

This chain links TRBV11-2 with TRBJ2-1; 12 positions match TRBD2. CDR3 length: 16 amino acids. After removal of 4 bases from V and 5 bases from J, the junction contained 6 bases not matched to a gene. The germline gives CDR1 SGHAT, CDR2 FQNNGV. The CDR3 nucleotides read TGTGCCAGCAGCTCCCCGGGACTAGCGGGCCACAATGAGCAGTTCTTC. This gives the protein CASSSPGLAGHNEQFF.

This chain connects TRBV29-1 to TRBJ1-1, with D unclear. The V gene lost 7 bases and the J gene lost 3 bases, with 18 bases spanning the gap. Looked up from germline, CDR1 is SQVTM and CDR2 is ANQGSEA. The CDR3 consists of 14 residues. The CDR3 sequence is CSAQRRLGDTEAFF. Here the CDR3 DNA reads TGCAGCGCACAACGTAGGTTGGGAGACACTGAAGCTTTCTTT.

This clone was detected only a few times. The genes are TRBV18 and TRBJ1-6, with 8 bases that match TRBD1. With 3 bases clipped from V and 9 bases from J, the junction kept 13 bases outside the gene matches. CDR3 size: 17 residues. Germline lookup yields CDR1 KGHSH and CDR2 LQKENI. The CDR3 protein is CASSPRQPGGEGSPLHF. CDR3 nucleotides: TGTGCCAGCTCACCCCGCCAACCAGGGGGCGAAGGTTCACCCCTCCACTTT.

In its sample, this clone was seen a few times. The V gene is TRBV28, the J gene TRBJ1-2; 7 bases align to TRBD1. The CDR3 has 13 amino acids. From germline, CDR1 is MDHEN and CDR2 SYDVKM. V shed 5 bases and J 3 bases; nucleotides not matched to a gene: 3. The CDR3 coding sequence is TGTGCCAGCAGTGGAGGGGGCTACTATGGCTACACCTTC. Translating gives CASSGGGYYGYTF.

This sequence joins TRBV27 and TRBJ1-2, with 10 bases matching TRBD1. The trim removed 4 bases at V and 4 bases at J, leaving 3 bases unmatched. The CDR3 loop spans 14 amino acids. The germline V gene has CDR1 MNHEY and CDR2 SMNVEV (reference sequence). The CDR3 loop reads CASSWRDRGYGYTF. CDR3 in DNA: TGTGCCAGCAGTTGGAGGGACAGGGGCTATGGCTACACCTTC.

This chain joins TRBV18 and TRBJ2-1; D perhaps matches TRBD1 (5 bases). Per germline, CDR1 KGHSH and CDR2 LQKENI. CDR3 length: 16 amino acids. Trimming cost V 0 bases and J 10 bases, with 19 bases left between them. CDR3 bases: TGTGCCAGCTCACCACCGAGTATCGGCAGGGCGTCCGAGCAGTTCTTC. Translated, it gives CASSPPSIGRASEQFF.

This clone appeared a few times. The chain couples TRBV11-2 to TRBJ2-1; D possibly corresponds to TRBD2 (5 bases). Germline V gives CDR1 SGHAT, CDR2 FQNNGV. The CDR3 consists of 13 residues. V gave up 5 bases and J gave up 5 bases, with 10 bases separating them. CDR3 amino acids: CASSPGLNNEQFF. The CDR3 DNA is TGTGCCAGCAGCCCTGGACTGAACAATGAGCAGTTCTTC. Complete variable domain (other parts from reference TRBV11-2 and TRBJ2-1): EAGVAQSPRYKIIEKRQSVAFWCNPISGHATLYWYQQILGQGPKLLIQFQNNGVVDDSQLPKDRFSAERLKGVDSTLKIQPAKLEDSAVYLCASSPGLNNEQFFGPGTRLTVL.

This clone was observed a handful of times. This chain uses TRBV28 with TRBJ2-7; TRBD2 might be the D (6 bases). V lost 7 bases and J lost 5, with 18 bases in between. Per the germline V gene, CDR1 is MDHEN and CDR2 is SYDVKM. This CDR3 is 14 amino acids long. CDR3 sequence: CASIPGTPLDEQYF. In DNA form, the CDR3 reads TGTGCCAGCATTCCCGGGACTCCGCTGGACGAGCAGTACTTC.

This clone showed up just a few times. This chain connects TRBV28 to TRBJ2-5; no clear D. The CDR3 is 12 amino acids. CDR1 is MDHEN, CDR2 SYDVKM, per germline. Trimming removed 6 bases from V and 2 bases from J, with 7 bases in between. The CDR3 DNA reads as TGTGCCAGCAGCATACTACAAGAGACCCAGTACTTC. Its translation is CASSILQETQYF.

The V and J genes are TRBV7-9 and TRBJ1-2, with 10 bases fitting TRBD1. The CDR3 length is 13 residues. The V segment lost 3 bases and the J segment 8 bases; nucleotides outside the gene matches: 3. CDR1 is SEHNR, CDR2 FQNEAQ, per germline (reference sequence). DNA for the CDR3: TGTGCCAGCAGCTTGGGGACAGGGGTCGGCTACACCTTC. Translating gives CASSLGTGVGYTF.

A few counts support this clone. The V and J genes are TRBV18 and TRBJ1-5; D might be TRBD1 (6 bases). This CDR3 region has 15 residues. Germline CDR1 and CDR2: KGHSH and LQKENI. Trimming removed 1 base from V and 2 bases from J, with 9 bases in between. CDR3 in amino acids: CASSPQDSRNQPQHF. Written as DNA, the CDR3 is TGTGCCAGCTCACCACAGGACAGTCGCAATCAGCCCCAGCATTTT.

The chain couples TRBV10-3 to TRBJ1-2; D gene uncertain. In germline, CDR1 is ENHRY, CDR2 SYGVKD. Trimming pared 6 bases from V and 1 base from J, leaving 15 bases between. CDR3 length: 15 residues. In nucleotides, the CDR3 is TGTGCCATCAGGGAGATAGGGAGGGATAACTATGGCTACACCTTC. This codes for CAIREIGRDNYGYTF.

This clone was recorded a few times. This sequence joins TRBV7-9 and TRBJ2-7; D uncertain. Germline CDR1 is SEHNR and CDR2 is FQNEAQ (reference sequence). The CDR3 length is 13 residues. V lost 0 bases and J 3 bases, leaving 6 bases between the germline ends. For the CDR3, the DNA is TGTGCCAGCAGCTTAGCTCACAGCTACGAGCAGTACTTC. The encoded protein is CASSLAHSYEQYF.

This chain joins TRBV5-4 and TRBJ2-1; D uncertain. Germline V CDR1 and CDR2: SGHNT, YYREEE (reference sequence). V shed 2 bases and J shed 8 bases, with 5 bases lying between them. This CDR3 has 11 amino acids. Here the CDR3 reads CASSFFDEQFF. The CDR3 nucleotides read TGTGCCAGCAGCTTTTTCGATGAGCAGTTCTTC.

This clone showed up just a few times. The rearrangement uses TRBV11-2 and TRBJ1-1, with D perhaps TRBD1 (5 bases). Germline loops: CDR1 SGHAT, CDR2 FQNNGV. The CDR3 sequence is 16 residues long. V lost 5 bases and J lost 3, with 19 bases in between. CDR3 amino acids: CASSPGRGHLDTEAFF. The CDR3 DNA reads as TGTGCCAGCAGCCCGGGGAGGGGCCACCTCGACACTGAAGCTTTCTTT.

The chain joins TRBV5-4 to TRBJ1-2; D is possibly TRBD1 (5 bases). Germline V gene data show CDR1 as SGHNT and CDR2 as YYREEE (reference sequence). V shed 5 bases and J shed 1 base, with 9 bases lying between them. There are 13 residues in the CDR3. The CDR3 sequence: CASRHQGNYGYTF. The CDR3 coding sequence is TGTGCCAGCAGACACCAGGGTAACTATGGCTACACCTTC.

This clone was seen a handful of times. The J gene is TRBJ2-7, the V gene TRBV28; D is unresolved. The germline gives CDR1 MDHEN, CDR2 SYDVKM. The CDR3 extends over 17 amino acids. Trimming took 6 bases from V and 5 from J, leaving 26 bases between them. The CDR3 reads CASRHLHAGRGPNEQYF. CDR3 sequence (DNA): TGTGCCAGCAGGCACTTACATGCCGGAAGAGGTCCGAACGAGCAGTACTTC.

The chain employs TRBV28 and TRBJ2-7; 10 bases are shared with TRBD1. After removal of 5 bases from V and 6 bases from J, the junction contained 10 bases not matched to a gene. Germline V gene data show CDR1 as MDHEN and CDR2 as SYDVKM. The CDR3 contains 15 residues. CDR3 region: CASSGAGQGKGEQYF. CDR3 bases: TGTGCCAGCAGTGGGGCGGGACAGGGGAAAGGCGAGCAGTACTTC.